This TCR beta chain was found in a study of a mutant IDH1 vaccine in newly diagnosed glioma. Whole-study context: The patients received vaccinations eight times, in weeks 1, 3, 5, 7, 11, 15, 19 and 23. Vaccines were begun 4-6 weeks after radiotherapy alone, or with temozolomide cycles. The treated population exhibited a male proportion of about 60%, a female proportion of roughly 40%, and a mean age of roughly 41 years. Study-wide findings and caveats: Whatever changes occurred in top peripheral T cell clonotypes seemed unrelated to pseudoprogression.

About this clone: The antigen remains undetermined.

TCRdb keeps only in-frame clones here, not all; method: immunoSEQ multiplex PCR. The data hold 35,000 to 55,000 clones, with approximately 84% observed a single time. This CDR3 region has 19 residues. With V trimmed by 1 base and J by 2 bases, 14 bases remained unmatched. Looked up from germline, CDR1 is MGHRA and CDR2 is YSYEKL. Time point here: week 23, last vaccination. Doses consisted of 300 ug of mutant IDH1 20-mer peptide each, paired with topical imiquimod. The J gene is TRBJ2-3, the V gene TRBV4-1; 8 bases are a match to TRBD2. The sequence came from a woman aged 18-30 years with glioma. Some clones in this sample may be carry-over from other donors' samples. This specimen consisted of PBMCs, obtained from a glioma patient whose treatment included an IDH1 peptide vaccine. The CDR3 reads CASSQGERGPSPHTDTQYF. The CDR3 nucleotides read TGCGCCAGCAGCCAAGGAGAGCGGGGGCCTTCCCCCCACACAGATACGCAGTATTTT.